One sample yielded the 27 T cell receptor beta chains listed below, sequenced in a study. TCRdb reanalysed the 5' RACE reads using MiXCR and keeps one entry per CDR3 protein. The sample records some 62,000 distinct CDR3 sequences, 30% being singletons. Sequenced sample: tumor-infiltrating naive CD4+ T cells sorted from the breast tumor. Specified subset: naive CD4+ T cells, CD4+CD45RA+CD25-. All receptors derive from a female donor with breast cancer.

A few counts support this clonotype. V is TRBV12-3 or TRBV12-4 and J is TRBJ2-7; 7 nucleotides match TRBD1. The CDR3 length is 20 residues. The ends lost 1 base at V and 0 bases at J; junction bases unmatched: 18. The CDR3 sequence is CASSLVARGMRTPSSYEQYF. For the CDR3, the DNA is TGTGCCAGCAGTTTAGTGGCCAGGGGGATGCGGACCCCGAGCTCCTACGAGCAGTACTTC.

The chain recombines TRBV6-6 with TRBJ2-5; TRBD2 matches at 12 bases. V lost 0 bases and J lost 5; bases outside the gene matches: 4. CDR1 and CDR2 (germline): MNHNY, SVGAGI (reference sequence). CDR3 length: 16 residues. CDR3 sequence (DNA): TGTGCCAGCAGTTACTCGACTAGCGGGAGCGAGGAGACCCAGTACTTC. It translates to CASSYSTSGSEETQYF.

This clonotype ranks as medium-sized. This chain links TRBV5-1 with TRBJ2-1, with TRBD2 matching over 9 bases. Germline assignment: CDR1 SGHRS and CDR2 YFSETQ. After removal of 0 bases from V and 5 bases from J, the junction contained 9 bases not matched to a gene. CDR3 length equals 17 residues. The CDR3 DNA reads TGCGCCAGCAGCTTGGGTAGTATGCTAGCGGGAAACAATGAGCAGTTCTTC. Its protein is CASSLGSMLAGNNEQFF.

This clonotype has more than one count but fewer than ten. This sequence joins TRBV5-1 and TRBJ2-2; 13 bases line up with TRBD2. V shed 0 bases, J shed 6 bases, and the junction held 2 bases outside the gene matches. Germline CDR1 SGHRS, CDR2 YFSETQ. CDR3 size: 16 residues. CDR3 sequence: CASSLGLAGGSGELFF. CDR3 nucleotides: TGCGCCAGCAGCTTGGGACTAGCGGGGGGTTCCGGGGAGCTGTTTTTT.

The sample holds a few counts of this clonotype. The chain couples TRBV4-2 to TRBJ2-1; D may correspond to TRBD1 or TRBD2 (5 bases each). Trimming left V 3 bases short and J 0 bases short, with 18 bases between. This CDR3 is built from 18 residues. The germline gives CDR1 LGHNA, CDR2 YNFKEQ. The CDR3 DNA reads TGTGCCAGCAGCCATCCCACGGGGACCCCCCGCTCCTACAATGAGCAGTTCTTC. Its translation is CASSHPTGTPRSYNEQFF.

A note on this clonotype: With a much larger clone just one base away, this may be a read error. The J gene is TRBJ1-1, the V gene TRBV20-1, with D maybe TRBD1 (5 bases). Germline V gene lookup returns CDR1 DFQATT and CDR2 SNEGSKA (reference sequence). This CDR3 region has 14 residues. The CDR3 DNA is TGCGGTGCTCCTCCCTTCTTGGGGGGCACTGAAGCTTTCTTT. Residues: CGAPPFLGGTEAFF.

This clonotype was counted at least ten times. V gene TRBV9 combines with J gene TRBJ2-5; D remains ambiguous. This CDR3 spans 13 amino acids. Trimming shortened V by 4 bases and J by 9 bases, and 16 bases separated the two germline ends. Looked up from germline, CDR1 is SGDLS and CDR2 is YYNGEE. DNA of the CDR3: TGTGCCAGCAGCCCCCAGAGTTCGGTCGCCCAGTACTTC. Its protein product is CASSPQSSVAQYF.

The genes are TRBV12-3 or TRBV12-4 and TRBJ2-4, with D possibly being TRBD1 (5 bases). V lost 5 bases and J 4 bases, leaving 9 bases between the germline ends. This CDR3 is 13 amino acids long. The CDR3 protein is CASSTQVKNIQYF. CDR3 sequence (DNA): TGTGCCAGCAGTACACAGGTTAAAAACATTCAGTACTTC.

The rearrangement joins TRBV7-2 to TRBJ2-1, with a weak D call TRBD1 (6 bases). The CDR3 covers 15 residues. Germline CDR1 SGHTA, CDR2 FQGNSA. V lost 0 bases and J 9 bases, leaving 15 bases between the germline ends. CDR3 sequence (DNA): TGTGCCAGCAGCTTAGCCGATTTAACAGGGAGTGAGCAGTTCTTC. Encoded protein: CASSLADLTGSEQFF.

This clonotype has only a few counts. The CDR3 coding sequence is TGCAGTGCTAGGCGGAGCGGGAGGCCGAACACCGGGGAGCTGTTTTTT. Its translation is CSARRSGRPNTGELFF. This chain links TRBV20-1 with TRBJ2-2; 9 bases agree with TRBD2. J lost 0 bases, V lost 3 bases, and 5 bases had no gene match. The CDR3 is made up of 16 amino acids. Germline V CDR1 and CDR2: DFQATT, SNEGSKA (reference sequence).

The chain recombines TRBV7-9 with TRBJ1-1; 7 nucleotides match TRBD1. The V segment lost 1 base and the J segment 1 base; nucleotides outside the gene matches: 6. The CDR3 sequence is 16 residues long. Germline V lookup: CDR1 SEHNR, CDR2 FQNEAQ (reference sequence). This chain's CDR3 is CASSLVGTVGNTEAFF. CDR3 sequence (DNA): TGTGCCAGCAGCTTAGTAGGGACAGTCGGGAACACTGAAGCTTTCTTT.

About this clonotype itself: This clone may be a read error of a much larger clone one base away. The chain employs TRBV7-2 and TRBJ1-5, with D maybe TRBD1 (5 bases). Germline values: CDR1 SGHTA, CDR2 FQGNSA. This CDR3 region has 14 residues. CDR3 nucleotides: TGTGCCAGCAACTTATTGGCAGGGCGCCAGCCCCAGCATTTT. This translates into CASNLLAGRQPQHF.

This clonotype appeared a few times. V usage is TRBV5-6 and J usage is TRBJ2-1, with 11 positions matching TRBD1. The CDR3 runs to 15 residues. From germline, CDR1 is SGHDT and CDR2 YYEEEE. V trimming: 4 bases; J trimming: 6 bases; junction bases outside the gene matches: 6. The CDR3 protein is CASSNWGTGGNEQFF. The CDR3 bases are TGTGCCAGCAGCAATTGGGGGACAGGGGGCAATGAGCAGTTCTTC.

In this sample, this clonotype turned up once. The gene calls are TRBV12-3 or TRBV12-4 and TRBJ2-3, with 15 positions matching TRBD2. The CDR3 extends over 16 amino acids. After removal of 6 bases from V and 2 bases from J, the junction contained 3 bases not matched to a gene. CDR3 sequence: CASSWTSGRVTDTQYF. In nucleotides, the CDR3 is TGTGCCAGCAGCTGGACTAGCGGGAGGGTCACAGATACGCAGTATTTT.

This chain joins TRBV5-1 and TRBJ2-7, with TRBD2 matching over 9 bases. In germline, CDR1 is SGHRS, CDR2 YFSETQ. V shed 4 bases and J 0 bases; nucleotides not matched to a gene: 8. CDR3 length: 16 residues. The CDR3 protein is CASSPETSGSSYEQYF. In nucleotides, the CDR3 is TGCGCCAGCAGCCCTGAGACTAGCGGCTCCTCCTACGAGCAGTACTTC. Full variable domain (outside the CDR3, taken from reference TRBV5-1 and TRBJ2-7): KAGVTQTPRYLIKTRGQQVTLSCSPISGHRSVSWYQQTPGQGLQFLFEYFSETQRNKGNFPGRFSGRQFSNSRSEMNVSTLELGDSALYLCASSPETSGSSYEQYFGPGTRLTVT.

A note on this clonotype: Here the CDR3 omits its conserved ending phenylalanine or tryptophan, so a read error is the likely source. The chain uses TRBV7-3 and TRBJ2-5; unclear D gene. The V gene's germline CDR1 is SGHTA and CDR2 FQGTGA. The CDR3 extends over 12 amino acids. Trimming shortened V by 5 bases and J by 5 bases, and 9 bases separated the two germline ends. The CDR3 region has the DNA TGTGCCAGCAGCCGCCCCGGGGAGACCCAGTACTCC. This encodes CASSRPGETQYS.

In this sample, this clonotype turned up a few times. Germline is not matched at one junction end, which may reflect a read error. The chain links TRBV5-6 to TRBJ2-5; 11 nucleotides agree with TRBD2. CDR3 size: 15 residues. Germline-derived CDR1 and CDR2 are SGHDT and YYEEEE. Here the CDR3 reads CAGSTLAGGRETQYF. DNA of the CDR3: TGTGCCGGCAGCACTCTAGCGGGAGGCCGGGAGACCCAGTACTTC.

The chain combines TRBV7-2 with TRBJ1-2, with TRBD1 identical over 7 bases. Germline lookup yields CDR1 SGHTA and CDR2 FQGNSA. Unmatched junction bases numbered 7, after V lost 10 bases and J lost 2 bases. The CDR3 extends over 13 amino acids. The CDR3 region is CATEGTANYGYTF. In nucleotides, the CDR3 is TGTGCCACCGAAGGGACAGCCAACTATGGCTACACCTTC. The full variable domain, in which reference TRBV7-2 and TRBJ1-2 provide the parts outside the CDR3, is GAGVSQSPSNKVTEKGKDVELRCDPISGHTALYWYRQSLGQGLEFLIYFQGNSAPDKSGLPSDRFSAERTGGSVSTLTIQRTQQEDSAVYLCATEGTANYGYTFGSGTRLTVV.

The J gene is TRBJ2-7, the V gene TRBV28, with 10 bases aligning to TRBD1. Losses at the gene ends were 2 bases for V and 2 bases for J; bases not matched to a gene: 6. The CDR3 sequence is 16 residues long. Germline V gene lookup returns CDR1 MDHEN and CDR2 SYDVKM. Written as DNA, the CDR3 is TGTGCCAGCAGTTTAGTGACAGGGGGCGTTACCTACGAGCAGTACTTC. Amino acid sequence: CASSLVTGGVTYEQYF.

This clonotype was seen a few times. The J gene is TRBJ2-6, the V gene TRBV5-4; a weak D match, TRBD2 (7 bases). CDR3 length: 17 amino acids. CDR1 and CDR2 (germline): SGHNT, YYREEE (reference sequence). V shed 5 bases and J shed 4 bases, with 19 bases lying between them. CDR3 protein: CASSRGGLSTGANVLTF. CDR3 nucleotide sequence: TGTGCCAGCAGTAGGGGGGGGCTATCTACCGGGGCCAACGTCCTGACTTTC.

A word on this clonotype: A clone one base away is much larger, so this may be a read error. The chain links TRBV7-6 to TRBJ1-2, with D perhaps matching TRBD1 (6 bases). Looked up from germline, CDR1 is SGHVS and CDR2 is FNYEAQ. V lost 5 bases, J lost 10 bases, and 29 bases lay in between. The CDR3 is made up of 17 amino acids. CDR3 in amino acids: CASSPEIRSRGVDDYTF. CDR3 DNA: TGTGCCAGCAGCCCGGAAATAAGGTCCAGGGGAGTTGATGACTACACCTTC. Based on the CDR3 plus reference TRBV7-6 and TRBJ1-2, the full variable domain is GAGVSQSPRYKVTKRGQDVALRCDPISGHVSLYWYRQALGQGPEFLTYFNYEAQQDKSGLPNDRFSAERPEGSISTLTIQRTEQRDSAMYRCASSPEIRSRGVDDYTFGSGTRLTVV.

This clonotype has only a few counts. This chain joins TRBV7-3 and TRBJ2-7; D gene uncertain. Germline assignment: CDR1 SGHTA and CDR2 FQGTGA. Deletions cut 9 bases from V and 4 bases from J, with 13 bases between. The CDR3 is 12 amino acids. DNA for the CDR3: TGTGCCAGTCAATCTCGGTCGTACGAGCAGTACTTC. It translates to CASQSRSYEQYF.

The chain combines TRBV6-1 with TRBJ2-4; tentatively, D is TRBD1 or TRBD2 (5 bases each). The CDR3 runs to 20 residues. The V end lost 3 bases, the J end lost 0 bases, and 24 bases lay between the germline ends. Germline assignment: CDR1 MNHNS and CDR2 SASEGT. CDR3 in amino acids: CASSDPTTTGRIVAKNIQYF. The CDR3 DNA follows: TGTGCCAGCAGTGACCCTACAACTACGGGACGGATCGTAGCCAAAAACATTCAGTACTTC.

Comments on this clonotype: A junction end diverges from the germline sequence, so it may reflect a read error. The V call is TRBV6-5, the J call TRBJ1-4, with no clear D. Germline loops: CDR1 MNHEY, CDR2 SVGAGI. The CDR3 sequence is 14 residues long. The CDR3 protein is CTSSYSASNEKLFF. CDR3 DNA sequence: TGTACCAGCAGTTACTCAGCCAGTAATGAAAAACTGTTTTTT.

This rearrangement joins TRBV9 to TRBJ1-6; D may be TRBD1 (6 bases). The CDR3 runs 14 residues. Germline CDR1 reads SGDLS; CDR2 reads YYNGEE. Trimming cost V 7 bases and J 5 bases, with 13 bases left between them. This CDR3 reads CASARQADNSPLHF. The DNA for the CDR3 is TGTGCCAGCGCCCGACAGGCCGATAATTCACCCCTCCACTTT.

The V gene is TRBV28, the J gene TRBJ1-4; D is possibly TRBD1 (5 bases). The CDR3 sequence is 14 residues long. Germline CDR1 MDHEN, CDR2 SYDVKM. Trimming removed 5 bases at V and 6 bases at J, with 13 bases between. The CDR3 region has the DNA TGTGCCAGCAGTCCCGGGGGGGAGTATGAAAAACTGTTTTTT. This translates into CASSPGGEYEKLFF.

This clonotype has only a few counts. The genes are TRBV27 and TRBJ1-2; 8 nucleotides align to TRBD1. Germline V CDR1 and CDR2: MNHEY, SMNVEV (reference sequence). This CDR3 contains 15 residues. V lost 4 bases, J lost 8 bases, and 12 bases stayed unmatched. CDR3: CASSSSSGGARGYTF. The CDR3 nucleotides are TGTGCCAGCAGTTCATCCTCAGGGGGCGCTAGGGGCTACACCTTC.